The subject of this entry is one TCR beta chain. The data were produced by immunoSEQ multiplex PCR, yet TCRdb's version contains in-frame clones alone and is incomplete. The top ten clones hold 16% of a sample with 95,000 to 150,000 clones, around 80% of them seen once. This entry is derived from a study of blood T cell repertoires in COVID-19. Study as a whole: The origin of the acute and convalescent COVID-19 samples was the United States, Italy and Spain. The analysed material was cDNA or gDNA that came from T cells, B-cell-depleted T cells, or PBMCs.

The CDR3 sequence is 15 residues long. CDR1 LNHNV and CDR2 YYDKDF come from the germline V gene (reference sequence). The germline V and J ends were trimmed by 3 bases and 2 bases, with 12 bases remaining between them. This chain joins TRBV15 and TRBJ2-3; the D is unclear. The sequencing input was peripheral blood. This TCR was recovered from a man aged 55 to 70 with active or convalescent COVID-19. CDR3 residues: CATSRSKPSTDTQYF. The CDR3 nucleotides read TGTGCCACCAGCAGGTCGAAGCCGTCCACAGATACGCAGTATTTT.